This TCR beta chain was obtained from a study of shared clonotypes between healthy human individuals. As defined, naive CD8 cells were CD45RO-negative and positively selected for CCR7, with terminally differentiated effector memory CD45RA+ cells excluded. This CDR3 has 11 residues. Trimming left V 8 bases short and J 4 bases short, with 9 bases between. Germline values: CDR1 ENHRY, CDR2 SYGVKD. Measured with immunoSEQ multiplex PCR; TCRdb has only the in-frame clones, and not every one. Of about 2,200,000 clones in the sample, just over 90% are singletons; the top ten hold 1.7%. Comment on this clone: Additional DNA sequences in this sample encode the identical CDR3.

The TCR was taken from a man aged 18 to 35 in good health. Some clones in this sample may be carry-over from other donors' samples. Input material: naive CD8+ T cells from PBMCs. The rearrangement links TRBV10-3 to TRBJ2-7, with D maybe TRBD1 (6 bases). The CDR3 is CAISDRYEQYF. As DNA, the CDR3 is TGTGCCATCTCCGACAGGTACGAGCAGTACTTC.